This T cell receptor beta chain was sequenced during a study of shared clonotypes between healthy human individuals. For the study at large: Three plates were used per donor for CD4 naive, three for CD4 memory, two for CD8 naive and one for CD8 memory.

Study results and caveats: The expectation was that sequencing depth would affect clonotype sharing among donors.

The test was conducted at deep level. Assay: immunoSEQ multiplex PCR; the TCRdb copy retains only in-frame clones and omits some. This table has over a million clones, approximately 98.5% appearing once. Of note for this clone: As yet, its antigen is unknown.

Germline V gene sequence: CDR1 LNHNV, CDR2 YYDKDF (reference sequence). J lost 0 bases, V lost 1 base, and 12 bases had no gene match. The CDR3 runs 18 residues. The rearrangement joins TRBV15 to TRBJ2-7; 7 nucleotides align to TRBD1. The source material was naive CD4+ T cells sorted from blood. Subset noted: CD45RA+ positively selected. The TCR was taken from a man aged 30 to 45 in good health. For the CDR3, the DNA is TGTGCCACCAGCAGAGGGACAGGCACCTTACTAAGCTCCTACGAGCAGTACTTC. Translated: CATSRGTGTLLSSYEQYF.